The rows below give T cell receptor beta chains drawn from one sample of a study of shared clonotypes between healthy human individuals. Assay: immunoSEQ multiplex PCR; the TCRdb copy retains only in-frame clones and omits some. This sample has 2 million to 2.5 million clones, with 85% to 95% found just once. The material sequenced was naive CD4+ T cells sorted from blood. Source of these receptors: a man aged 18-30 years in good health. Both conserved end residues are part of each CDR3.

CDR3aa,j_gene,v_gene
CASPESAGKFIVQYF,TRBJ2-7,TRBV4-3
CASSPPAGGSTDTQYF,TRBJ2-3,TRBV5-6
CASSTDLTYEQYF,TRBJ2-7,TRBV4-3
CASSFGPIQGEQYF,TRBJ2-7,TRBV11-2
CASRLGGSQETQYF,TRBJ2-5,TRBV28
CATSRADRVTDRAFF,TRBJ1-1,TRBV15
CASRVEQGYTEAFF,TRBJ1-1,TRBV5-1
CASSSPGQAFYEQYF,TRBJ2-7,TRBV5-1
CSLGDGLTDTQYF,TRBJ2-3,TRBV29-1
CASSSGTGLQETQYF,TRBJ2-5,TRBV5-1
CASSESIGRISPLHF,TRBJ1-6,TRBV10-1
CASSPRTGGTNTEAFF,TRBJ1-1,TRBV5-4
CASTIAGAPYNEQFF,TRBJ2-1,TRBV6-1